The next 7 T cell receptor beta chains were all read from a single sample in a study of PD-L1 blockade in urothelial cancer. TCRdb's table, derived via immunoSEQ multiplex PCR, lists solely in-frame clones and lacks some. Among over 45,000 clones listed, 70% to 90% were seen once. The material sequenced was PBMCs, taken around atezolizumab (anti-PD-L1) treatment. These receptor sequences come from a man aged 50-59 years with urothelial cancer.

This chain joins TRBV6-5 and TRBJ2-5; 7 nucleotides match TRBD1. The CDR3 covers 15 residues. The V gene end was trimmed by 8 bases and the J gene end by 2 bases; junction bases not matched to a gene: 11. Looked up from germline, CDR1 is MNHEY and CDR2 is SVGAGI. CDR3 region: CASAYDRAVQETQYF. The CDR3 nucleotides read TGTGCCAGCGCCTACGACAGGGCGGTTCAAGAGACCCAGTACTTC.

This sequence joins TRBV15 and TRBJ2-1; D uncertain. V dropped 3 bases and J dropped 0 bases, with 12 bases sitting between them. This CDR3 contains 16 residues. Germline CDR1 is LNHNV and CDR2 is YYDKDF (reference sequence). The DNA of the CDR3 is TGTGCCACCAGCAGGGCTGGTAGCTTCTCCTACAATGAGCAGTTCTTC. Protein: CATSRAGSFSYNEQFF.

J is TRBJ1-5 and V is TRBV6-1; D ambiguous. Looked up from germline, CDR1 is MNHNS and CDR2 is SASEGT. V was trimmed by 10 bases and J by 5 bases, leaving 15 bases between them. This CDR3 spans 13 amino acids. The CDR3 reads CATTVGQDQPQHF. The DNA for the CDR3 is TGTGCCACCACGGTGGGCCAAGATCAGCCCCAGCATTTT.

This clone was recorded once. The chain recombines TRBV25-1 with TRBJ2-1, with 9 bases lining up with TRBD2. This CDR3 spans 18 amino acids. V lost 4 bases and J lost 6; bases outside the gene matches: 16. Germline CDR1 reads MGHDK; CDR2 reads SYGVNS. CDR3 protein: CASSGPPPREGQLNEQFF. The CDR3 region has the DNA TGTGCCAGCAGTGGACCCCCCCCGCGGGAGGGCCAACTCAATGAGCAGTTCTTC.

This clone has a handful of counts. The chain links TRBV4-1 to TRBJ1-1; 10 nucleotides match TRBD1. J lost 6 bases, V lost 4 bases, and 5 bases had no gene match. The CDR3 consists of 14 residues. CDR1 is MGHRA, CDR2 YSYEKL, per germline. The CDR3 spells CASSRRTGGAEAFF. CDR3 nucleotide sequence: TGCGCCAGCAGCCGAAGGACAGGGGGGGCTGAAGCTTTCTTT.

This rearrangement joins TRBV4-1 to TRBJ1-2; possible D gene TRBD1, 5 bases. With 0 bases removed from V and 4 bases from J, the gap between germline ends came to 12 bases. CDR1 MGHRA and CDR2 YSYEKL come from the germline V gene. CDR3 size: 15 residues. For the CDR3, the DNA is TGCGCCAGCAGCCAAGAGGCACAGGTCGCCTATGGCTACACCTTC. Translation gives CASSQEAQVAYGYTF.

The chain carries TRBV14 and TRBJ2-1, with D hard to call. The CDR3 length is 12 residues. V lost 1 base to trimming and J lost 11 bases, with 9 bases between them. Germline CDR1 SGHDN, CDR2 FVKESK. The DNA for the CDR3 is TGTGCCAGCAGCCAAGTGACTGTAAAGCAGTTCTTC. It specifies CASSQVTVKQFF.